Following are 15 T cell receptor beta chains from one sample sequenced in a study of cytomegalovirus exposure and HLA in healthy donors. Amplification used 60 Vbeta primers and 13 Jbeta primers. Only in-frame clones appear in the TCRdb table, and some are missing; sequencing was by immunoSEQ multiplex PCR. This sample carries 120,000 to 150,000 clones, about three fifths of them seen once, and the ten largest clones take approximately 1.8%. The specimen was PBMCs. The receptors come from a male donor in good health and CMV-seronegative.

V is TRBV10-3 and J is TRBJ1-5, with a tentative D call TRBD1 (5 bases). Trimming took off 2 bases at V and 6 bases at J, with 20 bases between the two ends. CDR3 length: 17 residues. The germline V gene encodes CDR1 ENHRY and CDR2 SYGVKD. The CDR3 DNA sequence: TGTGCCATCAGTGAGCGGGGACTGCAGCCGGATGGTCAGCCCCAGCATTTT. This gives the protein CAISERGLQPDGQPQHF.

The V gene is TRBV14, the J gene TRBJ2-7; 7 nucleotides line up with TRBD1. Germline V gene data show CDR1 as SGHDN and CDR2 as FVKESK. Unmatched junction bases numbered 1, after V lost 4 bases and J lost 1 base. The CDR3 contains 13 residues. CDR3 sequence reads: CASSLGQSYEQYF. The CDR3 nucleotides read TGTGCCAGCAGCCTGGGACAGTCCTACGAGCAGTACTTC. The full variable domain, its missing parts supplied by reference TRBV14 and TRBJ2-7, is EAGVTQFPSHSVIEKGQTVTLRCDPISGHDNLYWYRRVMGKEIKFLLHFVKESKQDESGMPNNRFLAERTGGTYSTLKVQPAELEDSGVYFCASSLGQSYEQYFGPGTRLTVT.

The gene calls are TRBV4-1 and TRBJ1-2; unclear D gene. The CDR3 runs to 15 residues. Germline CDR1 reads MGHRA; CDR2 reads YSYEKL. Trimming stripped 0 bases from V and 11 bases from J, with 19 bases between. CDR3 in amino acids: CASSQEVIGVGGYTF. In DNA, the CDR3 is TGCGCCAGCAGCCAAGAGGTAATCGGGGTCGGAGGGTACACCTTC.

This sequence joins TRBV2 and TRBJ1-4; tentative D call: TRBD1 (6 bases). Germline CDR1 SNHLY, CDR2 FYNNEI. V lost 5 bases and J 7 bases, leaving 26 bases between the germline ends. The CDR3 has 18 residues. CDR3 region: CASSPRGAAGVVGEKLFF. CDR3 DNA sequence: TGTGCCAGCAGTCCACGAGGGGCAGCAGGGGTGGTTGGTGAAAAACTGTTTTTT.

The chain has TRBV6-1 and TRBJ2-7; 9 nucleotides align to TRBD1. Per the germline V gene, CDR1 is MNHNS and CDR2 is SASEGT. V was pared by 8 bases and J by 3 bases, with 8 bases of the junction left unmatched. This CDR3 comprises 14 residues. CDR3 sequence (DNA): TGTGCCAGCGCCTTGGGACAGGGAGTCTACGAGCAGTACTTC. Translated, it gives CASALGQGVYEQYF.

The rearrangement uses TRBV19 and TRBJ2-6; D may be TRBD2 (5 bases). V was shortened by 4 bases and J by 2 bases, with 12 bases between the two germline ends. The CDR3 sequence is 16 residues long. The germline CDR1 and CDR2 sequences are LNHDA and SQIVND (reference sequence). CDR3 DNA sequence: TGTGCCAGTAGTAGGAGGCTTAACACTGGGGCCAACGTCCTGACTTTC. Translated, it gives CASSRRLNTGANVLTF.

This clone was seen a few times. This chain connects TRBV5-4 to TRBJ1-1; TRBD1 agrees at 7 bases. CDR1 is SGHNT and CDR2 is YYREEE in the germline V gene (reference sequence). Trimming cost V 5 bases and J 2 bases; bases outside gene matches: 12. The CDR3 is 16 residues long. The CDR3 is CASSSAGTAANTEAFF. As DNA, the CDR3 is TGTGCCAGCAGTTCCGCCGGGACAGCAGCCAACACTGAAGCTTTCTTT. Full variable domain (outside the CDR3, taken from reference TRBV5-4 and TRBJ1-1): ETGVTQSPTHLIKTRGQQVTLRCSSQSGHNTVSWYQQALGQGPQFIFQYYREEENGRGNFPPRFSGLQFPNYSSELNVNALELDDSALYLCASSSAGTAANTEAFFGQGTRLTVV.

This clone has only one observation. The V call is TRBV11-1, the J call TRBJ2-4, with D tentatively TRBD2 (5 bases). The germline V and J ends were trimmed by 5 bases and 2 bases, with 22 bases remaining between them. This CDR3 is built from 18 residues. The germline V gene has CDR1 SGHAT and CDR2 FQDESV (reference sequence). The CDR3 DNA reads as TGTGCCAGCAGCCGGGGAGACACGCCCCGCAGAACCAAAAACATTCAGTACTTC. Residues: CASSRGDTPRRTKNIQYF. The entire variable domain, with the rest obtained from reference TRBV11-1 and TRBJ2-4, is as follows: EAEVAQSPRYKITEKSQAVAFWCDPISGHATLYWYRQILGQGPELLVQFQDESVVDDSQLPKDRFSAERLKGVDSTLKIQPAELGDSAMYLCASSRGDTPRRTKNIQYFGAGTRLSVL.

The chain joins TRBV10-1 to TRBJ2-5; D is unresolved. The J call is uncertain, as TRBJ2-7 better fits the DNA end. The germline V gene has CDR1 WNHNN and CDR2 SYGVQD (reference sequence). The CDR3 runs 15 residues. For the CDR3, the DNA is TGCGCCAGCAGTGAGTCGCCAGTCCCGGACTACGAGCAGTACTTC. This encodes CASSESPVPDYEQYF.

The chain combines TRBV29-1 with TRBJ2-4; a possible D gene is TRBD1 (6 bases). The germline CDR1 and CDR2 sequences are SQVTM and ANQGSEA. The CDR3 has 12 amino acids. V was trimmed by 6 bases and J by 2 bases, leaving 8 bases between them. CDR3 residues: CSVRGSKNIQYF. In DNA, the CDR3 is TGCAGCGTCAGGGGTTCCAAAAACATTCAGTACTTC.

The CDR3 loop is CASSLVLARQETQYF. The CDR3 DNA reads as TGTGCCAGCAGCTTGGTTTTAGCACGGCAAGAGACCCAGTACTTC. V gene TRBV7-2 combines with J gene TRBJ2-5, with D unclear. The CDR3 length is 15 residues. CDR1 is SGHTA and CDR2 is FQGNSA in the germline V gene. V dropped 3 bases and J dropped 2 bases, with 13 bases sitting between them. The variable domain in full, with the rest retrieved from reference TRBV7-2 and TRBJ2-5, is GAGVSQSPSNKVTEKGKDVELRCDPISGHTALYWYRQSLGQGLEFLIYFQGNSAPDKSGLPSDRFSAERTGGSVSTLTIQRTQQEDSAVYLCASSLVLARQETQYFGPGTRLLVL.

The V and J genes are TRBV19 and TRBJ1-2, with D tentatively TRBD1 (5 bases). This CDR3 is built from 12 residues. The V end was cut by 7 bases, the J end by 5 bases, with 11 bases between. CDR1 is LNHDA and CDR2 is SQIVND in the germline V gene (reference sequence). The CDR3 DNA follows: TGTGCCAGTAACGAGGGGAGGTATGGCTACACCTTC. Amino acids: CASNEGRYGYTF.

The CDR3 DNA reads TGCGCCAGCAGTGAGTCGCAAAAGGACAGCGGCTACACCTTC. It codes for CASSESQKDSGYTF. The rearrangement links TRBV10-2 to TRBJ1-2, with D perhaps TRBD1 (6 bases). From germline, CDR1 is WSHSY and CDR2 SAAADI. This CDR3 spans 14 amino acids. The V gene lost 0 bases and the J gene lost 8 bases, with 13 bases spanning the gap.

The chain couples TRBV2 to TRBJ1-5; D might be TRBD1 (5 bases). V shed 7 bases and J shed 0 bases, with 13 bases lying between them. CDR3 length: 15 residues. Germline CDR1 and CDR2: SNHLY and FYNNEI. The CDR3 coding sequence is TGTGCCAGCAAGTGGGACTCGGGTAGCAATCAGCCCCAGCATTTT. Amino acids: CASKWDSGSNQPQHF.

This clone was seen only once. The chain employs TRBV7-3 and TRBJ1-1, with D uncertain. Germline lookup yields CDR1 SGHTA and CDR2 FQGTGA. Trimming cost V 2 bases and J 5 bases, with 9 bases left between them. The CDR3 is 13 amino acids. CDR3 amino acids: CASSLDSGTEAFF. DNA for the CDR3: TGTGCCAGCAGCTTAGATTCGGGAACTGAAGCTTTCTTT. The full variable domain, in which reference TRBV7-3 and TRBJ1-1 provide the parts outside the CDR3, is GAGVSQTPSNKVTEKGKYVELRCDPISGHTALYWYRQSLGQGPEFLIYFQGTGAADDSGLPNDRFFAVRPEGSVSTLKIQRTERGDSAVYLCASSLDSGTEAFFGQGTRLTVV.